This passage covers 22 T cell receptor beta chains from one sample sequenced in a study of T cells in Graves' hyperthyroidism and ophthalmopathy. Using RNA transcripts as the source, TCR beta CDR3 regions were amplified. Initially, a first-round RT-PCR of the TCR CDR3 employed the HTBI primer set. TCRdb fed the multiplex PCR reads into MiXCR, producing one record per CDR3 protein. The sample has almost 350,000 distinct CDR3 sequences; roughly 18% are singletons. Sequencing used blood. These receptors came from a woman in her forties with Graves' ophthalmopathy.

The sample holds many counts of this clonotype. The junction does not match germline at one end; this may be a read error. The chain combines TRBV29-1 with TRBJ2-5, with D maybe TRBD1 (5 bases). The germline gives CDR1 SQVTM, CDR2 ANQGSEA. CDR3 length equals 12 residues. Here the CDR3 reads CSVEGVGETQYF. Written as DNA, the CDR3 is TGCAGCGTCGAAGGGGTAGGGGAGACCCAGTACTTC.

This clonotype has at least ten counts. The V and J genes are TRBV7-2 and TRBJ1-1; D ambiguous. This CDR3 contains 14 residues. V shed 2 bases and J shed 0 bases, with 7 bases lying between them. Germline V gene lookup returns CDR1 SGHTA and CDR2 FQGNSA. For the CDR3, the DNA is TGTGCCAGCAGCTTATTCCAGATGAACACTGAAGCTTTCTTT. Translating it yields CASSLFQMNTEAFF.

The V and J genes are TRBV6-5 and TRBJ2-7, with TRBD2 as a possible D gene (5 bases). V lost 4 bases and J lost 7, with 17 bases in between. Germline V gene lookup returns CDR1 MNHEY and CDR2 SVGAGI. This CDR3 spans 14 amino acids. The CDR3 protein is CASSSDWTWGEQYF. CDR3 coding DNA: TGTGCCAGCAGTTCGGACTGGACTTGGGGAGAGCAGTACTTC.

This clonotype was recorded many times. The gene calls are TRBV27 and TRBJ1-1; D may be TRBD1 (5 bases). The CDR3 sequence is 15 residues long. Germline CDR1 is MNHEY and CDR2 is SMNVEV (reference sequence). Deletions cut 6 bases from V and 0 bases from J, with 14 bases between. The chain's CDR3 is CASRPGGSVNTEAFF. In DNA, the CDR3 is TGTGCCAGCAGGCCGGGGGGATCGGTGAACACTGAAGCTTTCTTT.

This clonotype was found many times. The rearrangement joins TRBV12-5 to TRBJ1-5, with 9 nucleotides matching TRBD1. Trimming at V came to 6 bases and at J to 6 bases, leaving 9 bases not matched to a gene. Per the germline V gene, CDR1 is LGHNT and CDR2 is FRNRAP. This CDR3 is built from 15 residues. The CDR3 reads CASGLDRGAFQPQHF. CDR3 nucleotide sequence: TGTGCTAGTGGCCTGGACAGGGGAGCTTTTCAGCCCCAGCATTTT.

This clonotype was found many times. The chain recombines TRBV19 with TRBJ1-3, with 8 bases lining up with TRBD1. This CDR3 contains 15 residues. Germline lookup yields CDR1 LNHDA and CDR2 SQIVND (reference sequence). Germline trimming cut 4 bases from V and 0 bases from J; bases unmatched to any gene: 2. The chain's CDR3 is CASSTTGGSGNTIYF. CDR3 bases: TGTGCCAGTAGTACAACAGGGGGCTCTGGAAACACCATATATTTT.

With regard to this clonotype: A much larger clone lies one base from this, so it may be a read error. This CDR3 fails to terminate in the conserved phenylalanine or tryptophan, so it likely reflects a read error. This chain joins TRBV28 and TRBJ1-1, with TRBD1 matching 7 bases. This CDR3 region has 16 residues. Germline V gene sequence: CDR1 MDHEN, CDR2 SYDVKM. The trim removed 5 bases at V and 3 bases at J, leaving 12 bases unmatched. CDR3 amino acids: CASSPQLGQPYTEAFI. CDR3 bases: TGTGCCAGCAGTCCGCAATTGGGACAGCCGTACACTGAAGCTTTCATT.

The genes are TRBV6-5 and TRBJ1-2; the D gene is possibly TRBD1 (5 bases). The CDR3 has 13 amino acids. The germline CDR1 and CDR2 sequences are MNHEY and SVGAGI. V lost 4 bases to trimming and J lost 6 bases, with 12 bases between them. The CDR3 loop is CASSFHRGDGYTF. The DNA for the CDR3 is TGTGCCAGCAGTTTTCACCGGGGGGATGGCTACACCTTC.

The chain uses TRBV6-2 or TRBV6-3 and TRBJ2-7; 11 positions match TRBD1. The CDR3 is 17 residues long. Germline CDR1 reads MNHEY; CDR2 reads SVGEGT. With 6 bases clipped from V and 2 bases from J, the junction kept 12 bases outside the gene matches. CDR3 DNA: TGTGCCAGCAGACGACACCGGGACAGGGGGATTACCTACGAGCAGTACTTC. Translation gives CASRRHRDRGITYEQYF.

The table lists this clonotype with many counts. A read error is possible here, since a much larger clone lies one base away. The CDR3 DNA follows: TGTGCCAGCAGCTTCGCACAGGGGTATGGCCACACCTTC. This sequence encodes CASSFAQGYGHTF. The chain uses TRBV7-9 and TRBJ1-2; 7 bases map to TRBD1. CDR1 is SEHNR and CDR2 is FQNEAQ in the germline V gene (reference sequence). This CDR3 has 13 residues.

This clonotype came up many times. V and J are TRBV5-1 and TRBJ2-2; perhaps D is TRBD1 or TRBD2 (6 bases each). This CDR3 spans 15 amino acids. Deletions cut 1 base from V and 3 bases from J, with 10 bases between. Germline V lookup: CDR1 SGHRS, CDR2 YFSETQ. The CDR3 nucleotides read TGCGCCAGCAGCTTGAAGGGGGGCGACACCGGGGAGCTGTTTTTT. This gives the protein CASSLKGGDTGELFF. The full variable domain, with the rest looked up from reference TRBV5-1 and TRBJ2-2, is KAGVTQTPRYLIKTRGQQVTLSCSPISGHRSVSWYQQTPGQGLQFLFEYFSETQRNKGNFPGRFSGRQFSNSRSEMNVSTLELGDSALYLCASSLKGGDTGELFFGEGSRLTVL.

This clonotype was seen at least ten times. The chain is built from TRBV19 and TRBJ1-1; 8 nucleotides agree with TRBD1. Germline CDR1 reads LNHDA; CDR2 reads SQIVND (reference sequence). V shed 10 bases, J shed 4 bases, and the junction held 11 bases outside the gene matches. CDR3 size: 14 residues. CDR3 nucleotides: TGTGCCACTTCGACAGGGGTTATGAGCACTGAAGCTTTCTTT. Encoded protein: CATSTGVMSTEAFF.

With respect to this clonotype: This may be a read error, as it is one base from a much larger clone. The chain has TRBV30 and TRBJ2-7; TRBD1 might be the D (6 bases). The CDR3 consists of 14 residues. V was trimmed by 5 bases and J by 7 bases, leaving 21 bases between them. CDR1 and CDR2 (germline): GTSNPN, SVGIG (reference sequence). As DNA, the CDR3 is TGTGCCTGGCGGGTAGGGGGAGCTACCGGGGAGCAGTACTTC. It specifies CAWRVGGATGEQYF.

This clonotype has a count of ten or more. This chain links TRBV20-1 with TRBJ2-5; no firm D call. The CDR3 runs to 16 residues. The germline V and J ends were trimmed by 0 bases and 7 bases, with 21 bases remaining between them. Germline CDR1 is DFQATT and CDR2 is SNEGSKA (reference sequence). The DNA for the CDR3 is TGCAGTGCTAGAGATGAAGGGCTTGGCGGTCGAGGGACCCAGTACTTC. Its protein product is CSARDEGLGGRGTQYF.

This clonotype was recorded many times. The genes are TRBV28 and TRBJ2-2; TRBD2 agrees at 14 bases. The CDR3 totals 19 residues. The ends lost 6 bases at V and 5 bases at J; junction bases unmatched: 14. Germline lookup yields CDR1 MDHEN and CDR2 SYDVKM. DNA for the CDR3: TGTGCCAGCAGACACATACCCGGGACTAGCGGGAGAAGAACCGGGGAGCTGTTTTTT. Its protein product is CASRHIPGTSGRRTGELFF.

The V call is TRBV28, the J call TRBJ2-5; D uncertain. The CDR3 is 12 residues long. Trimming took off 11 bases at V and 11 bases at J, with 21 bases between the two ends. The germline CDR1 and CDR2 sequences are MDHEN and SYDVKM. The CDR3 DNA sequence: TGTGCCGGTCGCCGGACCATGCCCCATCAGTACTTC. This codes for CAGRRTMPHQYF.

This clonotype was counted many times. V is TRBV12-3 or TRBV12-4 and J is TRBJ2-7; 8 positions match TRBD1. The length of the CDR3 is 13 residues. Trimming at V came to 6 bases and at J to 5 bases, leaving 6 bases not matched to a gene. In DNA form, the CDR3 reads TGTGCCAGCAGCCCGGGACAGGTTAACGAGCAGTACTTC. The encoded protein is CASSPGQVNEQYF.

This clonotype came up many times. The V call is TRBV20-1, the J call TRBJ1-6; maybe TRBD1 (6 bases). The CDR3 spans 13 residues. V was pared by 6 bases and J by 7 bases, with 13 bases between. The V gene's germline CDR1 is DFQATT and CDR2 SNEGSKA (reference sequence). The CDR3 here is CSAPQTGNSPLHF. The CDR3 DNA follows: TGCAGTGCCCCCCAGACAGGAAATTCACCCCTCCACTTT.

This clonotype was counted many times. The V call is TRBV30, the J call TRBJ2-7, with D perhaps matching TRBD1 or TRBD2 (5 bases each). The V and J ends lost 2 bases and 0 bases respectively, with 11 bases between them. The CDR3 sequence is 14 residues long. Germline V gene sequence: CDR1 GTSNPN, CDR2 SVGIG (reference sequence). CDR3 bases: TGTGCCTGGAGTTGGGGGACGGTCTCCTACGAGCAGTACTTC. The encoded protein is CAWSWGTVSYEQYF.

This clonotype was seen ten or more times. This rearrangement joins TRBV28 to TRBJ2-6, with D perhaps TRBD1 (5 bases). This CDR3 contains 17 residues. The V end was cut by 5 bases, the J end by 0 bases, with 14 bases between. CDR1 and CDR2 from the germline V gene are MDHEN and SYDVKM. In DNA, the CDR3 is TGTGCCAGCAGTCCCCAGGGCCATAGCTCTGGGGCCAACGTCCTGACTTTC. This gives the protein CASSPQGHSSGANVLTF.

In its sample, this clonotype was seen a few times. The junction does not match germline at one end; this may be a read error. In DNA, the CDR3 is TGTGCCAGCAGTTCTTTCGGGAGGTACTATGGCTACATCTTC. Protein product: CASSSFGRYYGYIF. The chain uses TRBV28 and TRBJ1-2; D gene ambiguous. There are 14 residues in the CDR3. Germline V gives CDR1 MDHEN, CDR2 SYDVKM.

This clonotype was observed many times. The chain couples TRBV11-2 to TRBJ2-2, with 12 bases fitting TRBD1. The CDR3 is made up of 17 amino acids. Trimming cost V 3 bases and J 8 bases; bases outside gene matches: 10. CDR1 and CDR2 from the germline V gene are SGHAT and FQNNGV. The DNA for the CDR3 is TGTGCCAGCAGCTTGTCCCCGGGACAGGGGGCGCAGGGGGAGCTGTTTTTT. This encodes CASSLSPGQGAQGELFF.